Listed below are T cell receptor beta chains from one sample, sequenced in a study of PD-1 blockade in mismatch repair-deficient tumors. Repertoires were generated with immunoSEQ multiplex PCR, while TCRdb's copy carries only in-frame clones and drops some. Of some 120,000 clones in the sample, approximately 80% are singletons; the top ten hold roughly 4.5%. Sequencing used peripheral blood, obtained just over 59 weeks after starting pembrolizumab. Receptor source: an adult with mismatch repair-deficient cancer. Each CDR3 is given with its conserved first and last residue. Fields, in order: V gene, clone size, J gene, CDR3 length, D gene, CDR3 protein, CDR3 DNA. The D gene is left open where the match is weak. Clone size, where shown, is once, few, many, or a class for clones that have expanded.

TRBV21-1	once	TRBJ1-1	17	.	CASSKDPRVGKDTEAFF	TGTGCCAGCAGCAAAGACCCGCGGGTGGGGAAAGACACTGAAGCTTTCTTT
TRBV4-2	.	TRBJ2-2	17	TRBD2	CASSFPTSGRDTGELFF	TGTGCCAGCAGCTTCCCTACTAGCGGTCGAGACACCGGGGAGCTGTTTTTT
TRBV7-8	.	TRBJ2-1	15	.	CASSKTGGSYNEQFF	TGTGCCAGCAGTAAGACTGGGGGTAGCTACAATGAGCAGTTCTTC
TRBV5-4	.	TRBJ2-1	14	.	CASSLEPGWYEQFF	TGTGCCAGCAGCTTGGAACCAGGGTGGTATGAGCAGTTCTTC
TRBV7-3	once	TRBJ2-2	16	.	CASSWAAAPNTGELFF	TGTGCCAGCAGCTGGGCGGCGGCCCCGAACACCGGGGAGCTGTTTTTT
TRBV6-5	.	TRBJ2-7	14	.	CASSSPWAQYEQYF	TGTGCCAGCAGTTCTCCGTGGGCCCAGTACGAGCAGTACTTC
TRBV11-3	.	TRBJ2-4	12	.	CASSWGENIQYF	TGTGCCAGCAGCTGGGGGGAAAACATTCAGTACTTC
TRBV11-3	.	TRBJ2-3	15	TRBD2	CASSRLAGGEDTQYF	TGTGCCAGCAGCCGGCTAGCGGGAGGTGAAGATACGCAGTATTTT
TRBV27	.	TRBJ2-3	15	.	CASSGLASTTDTQYF	TGTGCCAGCAGTGGGCTAGCGAGCACGACGGATACGCAGTATTTT
TRBV20-1	.	TRBJ1-2	11	.	CSAIGNYGYTF	TGCAGTGCTATAGGGAACTATGGCTACACCTTC
TRBV30	.	TRBJ1-3	15	TRBD1	CAWTDDRGQGNTIYF	TGTGCCTGGACCGACGACAGGGGACAAGGAAACACCATATATTTT
TRBV18	.	TRBJ2-7	12	.	CASSPPTYEQYF	TGTGCCAGCTCACCGCCCACCTACGAGCAGTACTTC
TRBV14	once	TRBJ1-1	14	.	CASSQELVTTEAFF	TGTGCCAGCAGCCAAGAATTAGTGACAACTGAAGCTTTCTTT
TRBV11-3	.	TRBJ1-1	15	.	CASSLGGDLNTEAFF	TGTGCCAGCAGCTTAGGGGGCGATTTGAACACTGAAGCTTTCTTT
TRBV6-1	.	TRBJ1-4	14	.	CASSDQGRKEKLFF	TGTGCCAGCAGTGACCAGGGGCGGAAAGAAAAACTGTTTTTT
TRBV7-8	.	TRBJ1-1	12	.	CASSLAVGAAFF	TGTGCCAGCAGCTTAGCGGTTGGAGCAGCTTTCTTT
TRBV11-3	.	TRBJ2-5	13	.	CASSGSEQETQYF	TGTGCCAGCAGCGGTTCGGAGCAAGAGACCCAGTACTTC
TRBV27	.	TRBJ2-7	16	.	CASSLRPAVNPYEQYF	TGTGCCAGCAGTTTACGGCCGGCGGTCAACCCCTACGAGCAGTACTTC
TRBV5-6	.	TRBJ2-1	11	.	CASSLKDEQFF	TGTGCCAGCAGCTTGAAGGATGAGCAGTTCTTC
TRBV2	.	TRBJ2-1	14	TRBD1	CASSRTGVGDEQFF	TGTGCCAGCAGTAGGACAGGGGTGGGCGATGAGCAGTTCTTC
TRBV29-1	.	TRBJ1-1	13	.	CSVEVTAQTEAFF	TGCAGCGTTGAAGTTACAGCCCAAACCGAAGCTTTCTTT
TRBV27	.	TRBJ2-1	15	.	CASSLGRSFRDEQFF	TGTGCCAGCAGTTTAGGGCGGAGTTTCAGGGATGAGCAGTTCTTC
TRBV7-9	.	TRBJ2-7	14	.	CASSLASGVYEQYF	TGTGCCAGCAGCTTAGCGTCGGGAGTCTACGAGCAGTACTTC